This T cell receptor beta chain was documented in a study of blood T cell repertoires in COVID-19. About the research overall: The study drew acute and convalescent COVID-19 samples from the United States, Italy and Spain. The analysed material was cDNA or gDNA that came from T cells, B-cell-depleted T cells, or PBMCs.

The CDR3 consists of 13 residues. From germline, CDR1 is MNHEY and CDR2 SVGAGI. The ends were cut back, 5 bases at V and 7 bases at J, with 14 bases in the middle. Methods used by the authors: For nucleated cells, counts were estimated from reference gene primer amplification. This table comes from immunoSEQ multiplex PCR, and its TCRdb copy is limited to in-frame clones, with some not included. The D gene and trimming were derived from the DNA, and the V and J assignments and clone size from that table. Of over 130,000 clones listed, around 78% were seen once; the top ten hold more than 3.5%. The specimen sequenced was peripheral blood. The chain employs TRBV6-5 and TRBJ1-1, with D perhaps TRBD1 (5 bases). This receptor was identified in a woman of 80 years or more with active or convalescent COVID-19. CDR3 sequence reads: CASSPPGGVEAFF. The CDR3 DNA follows: TGTGCCAGCAGTCCACCGGGGGGGGTTGAAGCTTTCTTT.